This passage covers 18 T cell receptor beta chains from one sample sequenced in a study of blood T cells in healthy people across ages. Sample-barcoded 5' priming and a J-beta primer mix drove a second PCR of roughly 7 to 11 cycles. MiXCR, run by TCRdb on the 5' RACE reads, gives a single entry per CDR3 protein. The repertoire has roughly 830,000 distinct CDR3 sequences, around 62% of them found once; the top ten carry about a quarter. Specimen: blood. The receptors originated from a man younger than 45 in good health.

The chain couples TRBV14 to TRBJ2-1; D ambiguous. There are 14 residues in the CDR3. CDR1 is SGHDN, CDR2 FVKESK, per germline. The germline V and J ends were trimmed by 1 base and 10 bases, with 14 bases remaining between them. The CDR3 bases are TGTGCCAGCAGCCAAGTAGCCCTTCTGTGGGAGCAGTTCTTC. Its translation: CASSQVALLWEQFF.

The chain links TRBV4-3 to TRBJ2-6; 12 nucleotides align to TRBD2. The V segment lost 0 bases and the J segment 2 bases; nucleotides outside the gene matches: 2. The germline V gene has CDR1 LGHNA and CDR2 YSLEER. There are 18 residues in the CDR3. CDR3 sequence (DNA): TGCGCCAGCAGCCAAGATCCTAGCGGGGGGGCTGGGGCCAACGTCCTGACTTTC. This codes for CASSQDPSGGAGANVLTF.

The chain carries TRBV6-5 and TRBJ2-1; 10 bases line up with TRBD2. The germline V gene has CDR1 MNHEY and CDR2 SVGAGI. V lost 0 bases and J lost 6; bases outside the gene matches: 8. This CDR3 comprises 17 residues. The CDR3 loop is CASSYSPSGGAANEQFF. The CDR3 DNA reads as TGTGCCAGCAGTTACTCCCCCAGCGGGGGGGCCGCCAATGAGCAGTTCTTC.

The CDR3 coding sequence is TGCGCCAGCAGCCAAATTTCAGAGCGCCCGCTGGTCGGCTACACCTTC. The encoded protein is CASSQISERPLVGYTF. This chain uses TRBV4-3 with TRBJ1-2; D is ambiguous. Germline loops: CDR1 LGHNA, CDR2 YSLEER. The CDR3 runs to 16 residues. Trimming shortened V by 2 bases and J by 8 bases, and 21 bases separated the two germline ends.

This clonotype appeared a few times. The chain combines TRBV5-1 with TRBJ2-4; D uncertain. The DNA end is a closer match to TRBJ2-7, so the J assignment may be wrong. Germline-derived CDR1 and CDR2 are SGHRS and YFSETQ. The CDR3 extends over 15 amino acids. CDR3 DNA sequence: TGCGCCAGCAGCTTACCGGACCGGCCAGTTCACGAGCAGTACTTC. It translates to CASSLPDRPVHEQYF.

This clonotype occurred a few times. The rearrangement joins TRBV24-1 to TRBJ2-3; the match to TRBD1 covers 8 bases. The CDR3 length is 14 residues. With 7 bases clipped from V and 2 bases from J, the junction kept 4 bases outside the gene matches. Germline V gene sequence: CDR1 KGHDR, CDR2 SFDVKD. CDR3 amino acids: CATRRTGNTDTQYF. CDR3 bases: TGTGCCACCAGAAGGACAGGGAACACAGATACGCAGTATTTT.

In its sample, this clonotype was seen once. The gene calls are TRBV6-5 and TRBJ2-4; D is unclear. The J call may be in error: the DNA end matches TRBJ2-7 better. CDR1 and CDR2 from the germline V gene are MNHEY and SVGAGI. This CDR3 has 12 residues. The CDR3 protein is CASSSQVGEQYF. For the CDR3, the DNA is TGTGCCAGCAGTTCTCAAGTGGGCGAGCAGTACTTC.

The chain employs TRBV7-2 and TRBJ2-3; 9 bases agree with TRBD2. V lost 1 base to trimming and J lost 6 bases; unmatched junction nucleotides: 8. The germline gives CDR1 SGHTA, CDR2 FQGNSA. CDR3 size: 16 residues. The DNA for the CDR3 is TGTGCCAGCAGCTTAGGCGGGGGGGCCGTTAGTGATACGCAGTATTTT. Translation: CASSLGGGAVSDTQYF.

The chain employs TRBV29-1 and TRBJ1-2; TRBD1 is a possible D gene (6 bases). The CDR3 consists of 15 residues. Germline V gene data show CDR1 as SQVTM and CDR2 as ANQGSEA. V lost 1 base and J 1 base, leaving 13 bases between the germline ends. The CDR3 sequence: CSVEGGRIFNYGYTF. As DNA, the CDR3 is TGCAGCGTTGAAGGGGGGCGAATTTTTAACTATGGCTACACCTTC.

This sequence joins TRBV5-1 and TRBJ2-4; no reliable D call. The J call is uncertain, as TRBJ2-7 better fits the DNA end. Germline V gene lookup returns CDR1 SGHRS and CDR2 YFSETQ. This CDR3 region has 14 residues. For the CDR3, the DNA is TGCGCCAGCAGCCCAATCGATATTTCCTACGAGCAGTACTTC. Amino acid sequence: CASSPIDISYEQYF.

The chain has TRBV12-3 or TRBV12-4 and TRBJ2-6; 9 bases fit TRBD1. The CDR3 sequence is 16 residues long. J gave up 5 bases and V 6 bases, and 8 bases lay outside the gene matches. CDR3 in DNA: TGTGCCAGCAGGCCGGGACAGGGATTTAGGGCCAACGTCCTGACTTTC. This sequence encodes CASRPGQGFRANVLTF.

This clonotype was seen more than once but under ten times. The chain employs TRBV12-3 or TRBV12-4 and TRBJ2-7; a possible D gene is TRBD1 (6 bases). This CDR3 comprises 12 residues. Trimming shortened V by 7 bases and J by 4 bases, and 11 bases separated the two germline ends. The CDR3, as DNA: TGTGCCAGCATCCTCAGGGGTTACGAGCAGTACTTC. This codes for CASILRGYEQYF.

This clonotype was detected many times. The chain links TRBV5-1 to TRBJ2-1; D remains ambiguous. The germline V gene has CDR1 SGHRS and CDR2 YFSETQ. This CDR3 region has 14 residues. Trimming left V 7 bases short and J 10 bases short, with 21 bases between. CDR3 DNA sequence: TGCGCCAGCCGATCGACGAGTCAAAAGAGGGAGCAGTTCTTC. Encoded protein: CASRSTSQKREQFF.

A word on this clonotype: One end of the junction fails to match germline, which may point to a read error. The CDR3 loop reads CANSYSIWAGLSSGANVLTF. The CDR3 coding sequence is TGTGCCAACAGTTACTCGATTTGGGCCGGTTTATCTTCTGGGGCCAACGTCCTGACTTTC. The chain joins TRBV6-2 or TRBV6-3 to TRBJ2-6, with D hard to call. The germline V gene has CDR1 MNHEY and CDR2 SVGEGT. The CDR3 sequence is 20 residues long.

The chain employs TRBV29-1 and TRBJ2-5; maybe TRBD2 (6 bases). The J call may not be correct, given that the DNA end is closer to TRBJ2-7. Germline CDR1 reads SQVTM; CDR2 reads ANQGSEA. The CDR3 sequence is 14 residues long. The chain's CDR3 is CSVGPGLSTYEQYF. The CDR3 DNA follows: TGCAGCGTTGGGCCGGGACTGTCCACCTACGAGCAGTACTTC.

This clonotype turned up a few times. The chain joins TRBV5-1 to TRBJ2-4; TRBD1 matches at 7 bases. Germline CDR1 reads SGHRS; CDR2 reads YFSETQ. V shed 4 bases, J shed 13 bases, and the junction held 14 bases outside the gene matches. CDR3 length equals 14 residues. The CDR3 sequence: CASSLGTDSWEQYF. CDR3 in DNA: TGCGCCAGCAGCCTTGGGACAGACTCTTGGGAGCAGTACTTC. The whole variable domain, filled in from reference TRBV5-1 and TRBJ2-4, reads KAGVTQTPRYLIKTRGQQVTLSCSPISGHRSVSWYQQTPGQGLQFLFEYFSETQRNKGNFPGRFSGRQFSNSRSEMNVSTLELGDSALYLCASSLGTDSWEQYFGAGTRLSVL.

The chain has TRBV14 and TRBJ2-1; D might be TRBD1 (7 bases). Germline lookup yields CDR1 SGHDN and CDR2 FVKESK. Trimming left V 4 bases short and J 9 bases short, with 13 bases between. CDR3 length: 13 amino acids. The CDR3 loop is CASSLYQGGEQFF. CDR3 nucleotides: TGTGCCAGCAGCCTCTATCAGGGGGGTGAGCAGTTCTTC.

The chain combines TRBV7-9 with TRBJ2-2; the D is unclear. Trimming removed 5 bases from V and 7 bases from J, with 14 bases in between. The V gene's germline CDR1 is SEHNR and CDR2 FQNEAQ (reference sequence). The CDR3 loop spans 14 amino acids. This CDR3 is CASSPLRADGELFF. The CDR3 DNA reads as TGTGCCAGCAGCCCCCTTCGCGCGGACGGGGAGCTGTTTTTT.